This record covers a single T cell receptor (beta chain). Individuals drawn from under 30 US areas were roughly 18 to 89 years old. Germline V gene sequence: CDR1 SEHNR, CDR2 FQNEAQ (reference sequence). Trimming removed 1 base at V and 5 bases at J, with 12 bases between. The CDR3 length is 14 residues. This sample stems from a study of blood T cell repertoires in COVID-19. In the study overall: Samples of COVID-19 (acute and convalescent) were obtained from the United States, Italy and Spain.

Data came from immunoSEQ multiplex PCR; TCRdb stores just in-frame clones and leaves some out. The table has about 200,000 clones, around 88% seen once. The J gene is TRBJ2-7, the V gene TRBV7-9, with D tentatively TRBD1 (5 bases). This receptor was obtained from a middle-aged man with acute COVID-19. Material for sequencing was PBMCs or T cells enriched from blood (not recorded which). For the CDR3, the DNA is TGTGCCAGCAGCTTAGGTTTCAGGGATAACGAGCAGTACTTC. It translates to CASSLGFRDNEQYF.